The TCR beta chain under discussion was sequenced for a study of blood T cell repertoires in COVID-19. Study-level background: T cells, B-cell-depleted T cells, or PBMCs provided the cDNA or gDNA that served as material.

Study processing details: Estimation of nucleated cell counts relied on the amplification of reference gene primers. Method: immunoSEQ multiplex PCR; TCRdb's copy keeps in-frame clones and lacks some. Clone size and V and J calls were adopted from that table, with D and trimming inferred from the DNA. The sample includes about 140,000 clones, approximately 88% of them seen just once. Recruitment covered 20 to 25 US areas and drew participants whose ages spanned about 18 to 95 years. Self-reported history from a screening survey and questionnaire set each donor's cohort. Sequenced input: PBMCs or T cells enriched from blood (not recorded which). The receptor's source is a man in his forties with acute COVID-19.

CDR3 sequence (DNA): TGTGCCAGCAGGAGGGGGACTAGCGGGGACAATGAGCAGTTCTTC. Its translation: CASRRGTSGDNEQFF. The V gene is TRBV2, the J gene TRBJ2-1, with TRBD2 identical over 13 bases. The CDR3 spans 15 residues. Per the germline V gene, CDR1 is SNHLY and CDR2 is FYNNEI. Germline trimming cut 6 bases from V and 5 bases from J; bases unmatched to any gene: 4.